The 32 T cell receptor beta chains presented below share a single source sample, sequenced in a study of cytomegalovirus exposure and HLA in healthy donors (TCRdb year 2017). Receptor amplification or capture employed the immunoSEQ multiplex PCR assay. For the multiplex PCR, a mixture combining 60 forward primers for TCR Vbeta segments and 13 reverse primers for TCR Jbeta segments was used. In its TCRdb copy, this immuneACCESS table keeps in-frame sequences only and misses some clones. Where compared with another copy, unresolved V genes explain less than half of these, and the others have no known cause. Recorded for this sample are 90,000 to 140,000 clones; more than 60% of them occurred a single time. Clones ranked in the top ten supply 2.1% of the sample. Specimen: PBMCs. The receptors come from a man aged 25 to 45 in good health and CMV-seronegative.

The chain combines TRBV7-9 with TRBJ2-7; D not resolved. The CDR3 consists of 12 residues. V shed 3 bases and J shed 1 base, with 4 bases lying between them. Germline-derived CDR1 and CDR2 are SEHNR and FQNEAQ (reference sequence). This chain's CDR3 is CASSFSSYEQYF. Here the CDR3 DNA reads TGTGCCAGCAGCTTTAGTTCCTACGAGCAGTACTTC.

A few counts support this clone. The chain carries TRBV5-4 and TRBJ2-7, with D perhaps TRBD1 (5 bases). The germline V gene has CDR1 SGHNT and CDR2 YYREEE (reference sequence). The CDR3 contains 12 residues. Trimming removed 3 bases at V and 3 bases at J, with 7 bases between. The CDR3 region has the DNA TGTGCCAGCAGCTGGGGCAACTACGAGCAGTACTTC. Its translation: CASSWGNYEQYF.

The chain joins TRBV7-9 to TRBJ2-1; D not certain. Germline V CDR1 and CDR2: SEHNR, FQNEAQ (reference sequence). V gave up 3 bases and J gave up 6 bases, with 15 bases separating them. There are 15 residues in the CDR3. The DNA of the CDR3 is TGTGCCAGCAGCTTCCGCCGCCTAGGTGGCAATGAGCAGTTCTTC. Its translation is CASSFRRLGGNEQFF.

This clone occurred once. This sequence joins TRBV7-9 and TRBJ2-2; 9 bases agree with TRBD2. V gave up 1 base and J gave up 3 bases; unmatched junction bases: 3. The V gene's germline CDR1 is SEHNR and CDR2 FQNEAQ (reference sequence). The CDR3 is 16 residues long. The CDR3 DNA reads TGTGCCAGCAGCTTAGTAGCGGGAGTCGACACCGGGGAGCTGTTTTTT. Protein sequence: CASSLVAGVDTGELFF.

The gene calls are TRBV29-1 and TRBJ2-3; D might be TRBD1 (5 bases). Looked up from germline, CDR1 is SQVTM and CDR2 is ANQGSEA. This CDR3 spans 15 amino acids. CDR3 loop: CTTQSGAGIADTQYF. CDR3 nucleotides: TGCACTACCCAATCTGGGGCAGGGATCGCAGATACGCAGTATTTT.

V usage is TRBV7-6 and J usage is TRBJ1-1, with a tentative D call TRBD1 (6 bases). Trimming cost V 7 bases and J 4 bases, with 19 bases left between them. The CDR3 is 15 residues long. The germline V gene encodes CDR1 SGHVS and CDR2 FNYEAQ. CDR3 coding DNA: TGTGCCAGCACCGAAAATCCGGGACAAGTCACTGAAGCTTTCTTT. It is translated as CASTENPGQVTEAFF.

This clone was recorded only once. This chain uses TRBV5-1 with TRBJ2-7; D uncertain. The V end lost 4 bases, the J end lost 5 bases, and 10 bases lay between the germline ends. CDR3 size: 12 residues. Germline CDR1 SGHRS, CDR2 YFSETQ. The CDR3 DNA follows: TGCGCCAGCAGCATACCTAGTAACGAGCAGTACTTC. Translation gives CASSIPSNEQYF.

The V gene is TRBV29-1, the J gene TRBJ1-2; D perhaps matches TRBD1 (6 bases). Germline V gives CDR1 SQVTM, CDR2 ANQGSEA. The CDR3 length is 13 residues. V lost 5 bases to trimming and J lost 3 bases, with 13 bases between them. CDR3 residues: CSVFEDSDYGYTF. The CDR3 nucleotides are TGCAGCGTTTTCGAGGACAGTGACTATGGCTACACCTTC. The full variable domain, with the rest looked up from reference TRBV29-1 and TRBJ1-2, is SAVISQKPSRDICQRGTSLTIQCQVDSQVTMMFWYRQQPGQSLTLIATANQGSEATYESGFVIDKFPISRPNLTFSTLTVSNMSPEDSSIYLCSVFEDSDYGYTFGSGTRLTVV.

V usage is TRBV7-9 and J usage is TRBJ2-3; 16 nucleotides line up with TRBD2. The CDR3 runs to 19 residues. In germline, CDR1 is SEHNR, CDR2 FQNEAQ (reference sequence). Trimming removed 6 bases from V and 1 base from J; junction bases left unmatched: 10. The CDR3 DNA sequence: TGTGCCAGCAGAAAAACCGGGACTAGCGGGGGGGGTCGCACAGATACGCAGTATTTT. It yields the protein CASRKTGTSGGGRTDTQYF.

This clone was seen more than once but under ten times. This chain uses TRBV4-3 with TRBJ2-7, with D perhaps TRBD2 (5 bases). V was pared by 1 base and J by 0 bases, with 10 bases between. Germline V CDR1 and CDR2: LGHNA, YSLEER. The CDR3 has 15 amino acids. CDR3 protein: CASSQGTGSSYEQYF. Here the CDR3 DNA reads TGCGCCAGCAGCCAAGGGACGGGGAGCTCCTACGAGCAGTACTTC.

This chain connects TRBV19 to TRBJ2-5; D perhaps matches TRBD2 (5 bases). CDR1 is LNHDA and CDR2 is SQIVND in the germline V gene (reference sequence). Deletions cut 3 bases from V and 0 bases from J, with 11 bases between. CDR3 length equals 15 residues. CDR3 bases: TGTGCCAGTAGTATTGGAGGTCAGTACCAAGAGACCCAGTACTTC. Residues: CASSIGGQYQETQYF.

J is TRBJ1-1 and V is TRBV2, with a weak D call TRBD1 (5 bases). Germline values: CDR1 SNHLY, CDR2 FYNNEI. The CDR3 is 13 residues long. V gave up 5 bases and J gave up 3 bases, with 10 bases separating them. CDR3 in amino acids: CASSPAGHTEAFF. The CDR3 region has the DNA TGTGCCAGCAGTCCGGCAGGGCACACTGAAGCTTTCTTT. Full variable domain (outside the CDR3, taken from reference TRBV2 and TRBJ1-1): EPEVTQTPSHQVTQMGQEVILRCVPISNHLYFYWYRQILGQKVEFLVSFYNNEISEKSEIFDDQFSVERPDGSNFTLKIRSTKLEDSAMYFCASSPAGHTEAFFGQGTRLTVV.

The chain joins TRBV6-1 to TRBJ1-1, with 8 nucleotides matching TRBD1. V dropped 4 bases and J dropped 1; count of bases not matched to a gene: 5. Germline loops: CDR1 MNHNS, CDR2 SASEGT. CDR3 length equals 15 residues. CDR3 in amino acids: CASSVSRGPNTEAFF. CDR3 bases: TGTGCCAGCAGTGTCTCCAGGGGGCCGAACACTGAAGCTTTCTTT.

The J gene is TRBJ1-5, the V gene TRBV27; no firm D call. Germline V gives CDR1 MNHEY, CDR2 SMNVEV (reference sequence). This CDR3 has 13 residues. V was shortened by 3 bases and J by 7 bases, with 10 bases between the two germline ends. The CDR3 region is CASSFSGLQPQHF. The CDR3 DNA reads as TGTGCCAGCAGTTTTTCAGGTCTCCAGCCCCAGCATTTT.

The chain combines TRBV10-3 with TRBJ2-6; a weak D match, TRBD2 (6 bases). Per the germline V gene, CDR1 is ENHRY and CDR2 is SYGVKD. The V gene lost 3 bases and the J gene lost 0 bases, with 18 bases spanning the gap. The length of the CDR3 is 19 residues. CDR3 in DNA: TGTGCCATCAGTGATGATGGATCGGGAGCTGGCTCTGGGGCCAACGTCCTGACTTTC. Translating it yields CAISDDGSGAGSGANVLTF.

This clone was counted a few times. The chain has TRBV28 and TRBJ1-2; perhaps TRBD1 as D (5 bases). Trimming took 3 bases from V and 4 from J, leaving 15 bases between them. The CDR3 loop spans 15 amino acids. CDR1 and CDR2 (germline): MDHEN, SYDVKM. CDR3 residues: CASSFPSRAPYGYTF. CDR3 DNA: TGTGCCAGCAGTTTCCCCAGCAGGGCTCCCTATGGCTACACCTTC.

The genes are TRBV7-2 and TRBJ2-7, with no clear D. V was trimmed by 3 bases and J by 0 bases, leaving 6 bases between them. The CDR3 has 13 residues. The germline CDR1 and CDR2 sequences are SGHTA and FQGNSA. The CDR3 DNA reads as TGTGCCAGCAGCTTTGACATCTCCTACGAGCAGTACTTC. Its protein is CASSFDISYEQYF.

This clone came up a few times. V and J are TRBV4-3 and TRBJ2-7, with TRBD1 matching 9 bases. Unmatched junction bases numbered 10, after V lost 4 bases and J lost 0 bases. The germline V gene encodes CDR1 LGHNA and CDR2 YSLEER. The CDR3 totals 17 residues. CDR3 protein: CASSRRSGTGPSYEQYF. CDR3 nucleotide sequence: TGCGCCAGCAGCCGACGGTCCGGGACAGGGCCCTCCTACGAGCAGTACTTC.

V is TRBV7-3 and J is TRBJ2-1, with TRBD1 identical over 10 bases. Trimming at V came to 4 bases and at J to 10 bases, leaving 10 bases not matched to a gene. The CDR3 totals 15 residues. Germline loops: CDR1 SGHTA, CDR2 FQGTGA. The chain's CDR3 is CASSSGQGPPQEQFF. CDR3 DNA: TGTGCCAGCAGCTCGGGACAGGGGCCCCCCCAGGAGCAGTTCTTC.

The chain employs TRBV4-1 and TRBJ1-1; no firm D call. Trimming stripped 0 bases from V and 7 bases from J, with 9 bases between. CDR1 MGHRA and CDR2 YSYEKL come from the germline V gene. The CDR3 is 13 amino acids. In nucleotides, the CDR3 is TGCGCCAGCAGCCAAGATAGGTACAGTGAAGCTTTCTTT. Protein product: CASSQDRYSEAFF.

The genes are TRBV4-3 and TRBJ2-5; D might be TRBD2 (8 bases). The end of the DNA aligns better with TRBJ2-7, so the J call may be wrong. Germline V gene sequence: CDR1 LGHNA, CDR2 YSLEER. The CDR3 sequence is 19 residues long. Here the CDR3 DNA reads TGCGCCAGCAGCCAAGAGGGGAGGGGGCCCCCCGGACTAGCAAACGAGCAGTACTTC. Translated: CASSQEGRGPPGLANEQYF.

The rearrangement links TRBV28 to TRBJ2-5; 10 bases map to TRBD1. The J call may be in error: the DNA end matches TRBJ2-7 better. The CDR3 runs 15 residues. Germline V CDR1 and CDR2: MDHEN, SYDVKM. CDR3 coding DNA: TGTGCCAGCAGTCTGACCGGGACAGGGGACGACGAGCAGTACTTC. It translates to CASSLTGTGDDEQYF.

A remark on this clone: The junction departs from germline at one end; a sequencing error may be responsible. This chain joins TRBV5-1 and TRBJ1-3; the match to TRBD1 covers 7 bases. The CDR3 sequence is 16 residues long. The germline V gene has CDR1 SGHRS and CDR2 YFSETQ. The CDR3: CASSLGQPLSGNTIYF. In nucleotides, the CDR3 is TGCGCCAGCAGTTTGGGACAGCCGCTCTCTGGAAACACCATATATTTT.

The J gene is TRBJ2-7, the V gene TRBV5-4, with 7 bases matching TRBD1. The germline V gene encodes CDR1 SGHNT and CDR2 YYREEE (reference sequence). V was pared by 2 bases and J by 2 bases, with 1 base of the junction left unmatched. This CDR3 comprises 13 residues. Written as DNA, the CDR3 is TGTGCCAGCAGCTTAGACAGGGCCTACGAGCAGTACTTC. This translates into CASSLDRAYEQYF.

This clone was found once. The gene calls are TRBV10-3 and TRBJ2-1; 8 nucleotides align to TRBD2. V gave up 6 bases and J gave up 8 bases; unmatched junction bases: 6. The germline V gene encodes CDR1 ENHRY and CDR2 SYGVKD. The CDR3 has 13 amino acids. The CDR3 loop is CAIRGAGGDEQFF. The CDR3, as DNA: TGTGCCATCAGGGGTGCGGGAGGAGATGAGCAGTTCTTC.

This clone was picked up a small number of times. The rearrangement links TRBV29-1 to TRBJ2-2, with a tentative D call TRBD1 (5 bases). This CDR3 region has 13 residues. The germline V and J ends were trimmed by 6 bases and 8 bases, with 16 bases remaining between them. CDR1 and CDR2 (germline): SQVTM, ANQGSEA. CDR3: CSVDRFNGGELFF. The CDR3 region has the DNA TGCAGCGTCGACAGATTCAACGGGGGGGAGCTGTTTTTT.

This chain joins TRBV7-2 and TRBJ1-4; possible D gene TRBD1, 6 bases. The CDR3 runs 14 residues. The V gene lost 5 bases and the J gene lost 2 bases, with 9 bases spanning the gap. Germline V gives CDR1 SGHTA, CDR2 FQGNSA. The CDR3 coding sequence is TGTGCCAGCAGCCTGGACAGCACTAATGAAAAACTGTTTTTT. This codes for CASSLDSTNEKLFF.

This clone was observed once. V usage is TRBV5-1 and J usage is TRBJ2-5; 7 nucleotides line up with TRBD1. The CDR3 runs to 15 residues. The germline V gene encodes CDR1 SGHRS and CDR2 YFSETQ. Trimming removed 0 bases from V and 4 bases from J; junction bases left unmatched: 6. The CDR3, as DNA: TGCGCCAGCAGCTTGGGCCCAGGGGGAGCAGAGACCCAGTACTTC. This codes for CASSLGPGGAETQYF.

The rearrangement joins TRBV9 to TRBJ2-2; 11 nucleotides match TRBD2. V lost 4 bases and J lost 7; bases outside the gene matches: 6. The CDR3 is 15 residues long. The germline gives CDR1 SGDLS, CDR2 YYNGEE. In nucleotides, the CDR3 is TGTGCCAGCAGCCCCCGACTAGCGGGACACGGGGAGCTGTTTTTT. It encodes CASSPRLAGHGELFF.

This clone showed up just a few times. The V and J genes are TRBV27 and TRBJ1-1; a weak D match, TRBD1 (5 bases). Trimming took off 5 bases at V and 0 bases at J, with 7 bases between the two ends. Germline V gene lookup returns CDR1 MNHEY and CDR2 SMNVEV (reference sequence). CDR3 length: 13 residues. In DNA, the CDR3 is TGTGCCAGCAGTGTAGGGGTGAACACTGAAGCTTTCTTT. Translating gives CASSVGVNTEAFF.

The J gene is TRBJ2-1, the V gene TRBV10-1; 9 bases agree with TRBD1. Germline V CDR1 and CDR2: WNHNN, SYGVQD (reference sequence). Trimming cost V 3 bases and J 8 bases; bases outside gene matches: 8. This CDR3 contains 15 residues. CDR3 coding DNA: TGCGCCAGCAGTGACCCGACAGGGGGAAGCTATGAGCAGTTCTTC. It encodes CASSDPTGGSYEQFF.

The V and J genes are TRBV19 and TRBJ1-2; tentatively, D is TRBD1 (5 bases). Deletions cut 6 bases from V and 5 bases from J, with 19 bases between. This CDR3 spans 15 amino acids. CDR1 and CDR2 (germline): LNHDA, SQIVND (reference sequence). Written as DNA, the CDR3 is TGTGCCAGTAGCGCATCCACAGGTCCGTCATATGGCTACACCTTC. This encodes CASSASTGPSYGYTF. Based on the CDR3 plus reference TRBV19 and TRBJ1-2, the full variable domain is DGGITQSPKYLFRKEGQNVTLSCEQNLNHDAMYWYRQDPGQGLRLIYYSQIVNDFQKGDIAEGYSVSREKKESFPLTVTSAQKNPTAFYLCASSASTGPSYGYTFGSGTRLTVV.